The rows below give T cell receptor beta chains drawn from one sample of a study of human T cells and chemical hapten exposure. MiXCR was run by TCRdb on the RACE reads, yielding one entry per CDR3 protein. The sample carries around 340,000 distinct CDR3 sequences, approximately 6.9% recorded once. The sample was whole blood, taken in connection with sensitization to the hapten diphenylcyclopropenone (DPC). The origin of the receptors is a woman between 18 and 30 years old with alopecia areata. Some clones in this sample may be carry-over from other donors' samples. The CDR3 runs from the conserved cysteine through the conserved F or W. Each record gives: clone size, J gene, D gene, V gene, CDR3 protein, CDR3 DNA. D genes are given only for firm matches. Clone size, where shown, is once, few, many, or a class for clones that have expanded.

many | TRBJ1-5 | . | TRBV7-2 | CASSSYRDLAQHF | TGTGCCAGCAGCTCCTACCGGGACTTGGCCCAGCATTTT
. | TRBJ2-2 | . | TRBV7-7 | CASSKDMGSGELFF | TGTGCTAGCAGCAAGGACATGGGGTCCGGGGAGCTGTTTTTT
few | TRBJ2-5 | . | TRBV7-3 | CASSLIYGGPQETQYF | TGTGCCAGCAGCTTAATTTACGGGGGACCGCAAGAGACCCAGTACTTC
few | TRBJ1-1 | . | TRBV20-1 | CSAPGQLNTEAFF | TGCAGTGCTCCCGGACAGTTGAACACTGAAGCTTTCTTT
. | TRBJ1-1 | TRBD1 | TRBV3-1 | CASSQEGTAVEAFF | TGTGCCAGCAGCCAAGAAGGGACAGCGGTTGAAGCTTTCTTT
. | TRBJ1-6 | . | TRBV12-3/TRBV12-4 | CASSPDAGAPSSPLHF | TGTGCCAGCAGTCCCGATGCGGGGGCGCCTAGTTCACCCCTCCACTTT
many | TRBJ1-1 | . | TRBV4-3 | CASSQDTRAEAFF | TGCGCCAGCAGCCAAGATACTAGGGCTGAAGCTTTCTTT
many | TRBJ1-5 | . | TRBV7-2 | CASTGPGNQPQHF | TGTGCCAGCACCGGGCCCGGAAATCAGCCCCAGCATTTT
many | TRBJ2-5 | . | TRBV18 | CASSPAASELQETQYF | TGTGCCAGCTCACCTGCCGCTAGCGAATTACAAGAGACCCAGTACTTC
few | TRBJ2-3 | . | TRBV13 | CASSFNGGTDTQYF | TGTGCCAGCAGCTTCAATGGGGGCACAGATACGCAGTATTTT
few | TRBJ1-6 | . | TRBV5-5 | CASSETEQLVRSPLHF | TGTGCCAGCAGCGAAACGGAGCAACTCGTACGCTCACCCCTCCACTTT
many | TRBJ1-5 | . | TRBV3-1 | CASSQMNGNQPQHF | TGTGCCAGCAGCCAGATGAATGGGAATCAGCCCCAGCATTTT
. | TRBJ2-3 | . | TRBV14 | CASSQTLITDTQYF | TGTGCCAGCAGCCAAACCCTGATCACAGATACGCAGTATTTT
many | TRBJ1-2 | . | TRBV27 | CASSLRDNYGYTF | TGTGCCAGCAGTTTAAGGGATAACTATGGCTACACCTTC
. | TRBJ2-5 | . | TRBV3-1 | CASSQVRVQGPRQETQYF | TGTGCCAGCAGCCAAGTTCGTGTGCAGGGTCCAAGGCAAGAGACCCAGTACTTC
few | TRBJ1-4 | TRBD1 | TRBV18 | CASSPLGTGQLGEKLFF | TGTGCCAGCTCACCACTCGGGACAGGACAATTGGGTGAAAAACTGTTTTTT
. | TRBJ2-3 | . | TRBV2 | CASGVGGPVSF | TGTGCCAGTGGAGTGGGCGGGCCCGTTTCGTTT
. | TRBJ1-4 | . | TRBV5-6 | CASSKDQGGKLFF | TGTGCCAGCAGCAAGGACCAGGGCGGAAAACTGTTTTTT
many | TRBJ1-1 | . | TRBV7-9 | CASSSSANTEAFF | TGTGCCAGCAGCTCATCAGCGAACACTGAAGCTTTCTTT
few | TRBJ2-7 | TRBD2 | TRBV20-1 | CSARVAGALPYEQYF | TGCAGTGCTAGAGTAGCGGGGGCGTTACCTTACGAGCAGTACTTC
many | TRBJ2-7 | TRBD2 | TRBV9 | CASNPGGGSYEQYF | TGTGCCAGCAATCCCGGGGGAGGGTCCTACGAGCAGTACTTC
. | TRBJ1-5 | . | TRBV12-3/TRBV12-4 | CASTGDNESNQPQHF | TGTGCCAGCACCGGGGACAACGAGAGCAATCAGCCCCAGCATTTT
few | TRBJ1-1 | TRBD1 | TRBV4-1 | CASSMGQSEAFF | TGCGCCAGCAGCATGGGACAGTCTGAAGCTTTCTTT
. | TRBJ1-4 | . | TRBV7-9 | CASSPYDGQLFF | TGTGCCAGCAGCCCCTACGACGGGCAACTGTTTTTT
few | TRBJ1-5 | . | TRBV7-2 | CASADRSNQPQHF | TGTGCCAGCGCAGACAGGTCTAATCAGCCCCAGCATTTT
. | TRBJ2-1 | TRBD1 | TRBV4-3 | CASSLTRTGNNEQFF | TGCGCCAGCAGCTTGACCAGGACAGGGAACAATGAGCAGTTCTTC
. | TRBJ2-1 | . | TRBV7-6 | CASSLDEDEQFF | TGTGCCAGCAGCTTAGATGAGGATGAGCAGTTCTTC
few | TRBJ2-3 | TRBD1 | TRBV6-1 | CASTRQGDTQYF | TGTGCCAGCACCAGACAGGGAGATACGCAGTATTTT
many | TRBJ2-3 | . | TRBV9 | CASSLRDSYVLGTDTQYF | TGTGCCAGCAGCTTAAGGGACTCCTACGTTCTCGGCACAGATACGCAGTATTTT
. | TRBJ1-1 | . | TRBV4-1 | CASSPWTRADTEAFF | TGCGCCAGCAGCCCCTGGACCCGGGCAGACACTGAAGCTTTCTTT
few | TRBJ2-3 | TRBD2 | TRBV4-3 | CASSPSPSGRDTDTQYF | TGCGCCAGCAGCCCCTCCCCTTCTGGGAGGGACACAGATACGCAGTATTTT
. | TRBJ1-5 | TRBD1 | TRBV12-3/TRBV12-4 | CASSLRQGGQPLHF | TGTGCCAGCAGTTTAAGACAGGGCGGTCAGCCCCTGCATTTT
. | TRBJ1-6 | . | TRBV27 | CASSLGRNSPLHF | TGTGCCAGCAGTTTAGGGCGGAATTCACCCCTCCACTTT
. | TRBJ2-7 | TRBD2 | TRBV10-3 | CAIRSGGLSYEQYF | TGTGCCATCAGGAGCGGGGGCCTCTCCTACGAGCAGTACTTC
few | TRBJ2-7 | . | TRBV28 | CASGVASSYEQYF | TGTGCCAGCGGGGTCGCGAGCTCCTACGAGCAGTACTTC
many | TRBJ1-6 | . | TRBV12-3/TRBV12-4 | CASSLAGAGTSPLHF | TGTGCCAGCAGTTTGGCGGGTGCTGGTACCTCACCCCTCCACTTT
. | TRBJ1-2 | . | TRBV3-1 | CASSLERFGYTF | TGTGCCAGCAGTCTGGAGCGCTTCGGCTACACCTTC
. | TRBJ2-2 | . | TRBV28 | CASRWGGELFF | TGTGCCAGCAGGTGGGGCGGGGAGCTGTTTTTT
. | TRBJ1-2 | TRBD1 | TRBV29-1 | CSVPSFGQGGYGYTF | TGCAGCGTTCCCTCATTCGGACAGGGGGGATATGGCTACACCTTC
. | TRBJ1-1 | . | TRBV5-1 | CASSLGLGGTEAFF | TGCGCCAGCAGCTTGGGTCTTGGAGGGACTGAAGCTTTCTTT
many | TRBJ2-3 | TRBD2 | TRBV7-2 | CASSLQAGGTDTQYF | TGTGCCAGCAGCCTCCAAGCGGGGGGCACAGATACGCAGTATTTT
few | TRBJ1-5 | . | TRBV2 | CASSSQGNNQPQHF | TGTGCCAGCAGTAGCCAGGGGAACAATCAGCCCCAGCATTTT
few | TRBJ2-5 | . | TRBV4-1 | CASSLYLSGETQYF | TGCGCCAGCAGCCTCTACCTTTCCGGAGAGACCCAGTACTTC
few | TRBJ1-5 | . | TRBV10-3 | CAISDGGPYQPQHF | TGTGCCATCAGTGATGGGGGGCCTTATCAGCCCCAGCATTTT
many | TRBJ2-3 | . | TRBV6-5 | CASSYSNLDTQYF | TGTGCCAGCAGTTACTCGAATTTGGATACGCAGTATTTT
few | TRBJ1-5 | . | TRBV9 | CASSPSGTSWSNQPQHF | TGTGCCAGCAGCCCCTCAGGTACCTCGTGGAGCAATCAGCCCCAGCATTTT
many | TRBJ2-7 | . | TRBV10-3 | CAIRATGFEQYF | TGTGCCATCAGGGCCACGGGGTTTGAGCAGTACTTC
few | TRBJ1-4 | . | TRBV4-1 | CASSQADSTGLFF | TGCGCCAGCAGCCAAGCTGACTCAACTGGGCTGTTTTTT
. | TRBJ1-6 | . | TRBV7-8 | CAGGSYNSPLHF | TGTGCGGGAGGATCCTATAATTCACCCCTCCACTTT